The present TCR beta chain was sequenced within a study of Ad26.COV2.S vaccination and SARS-CoV-2 variants. The treatment is: roughly 18 received Ad26.COV2.S at low or high dose, single or two shots; about five received placebo; per-sample allocation not given. Day 63 after the first injection of vaccine or placebo was the sampling time. In germline, CDR1 is SSHAT, CDR2 FNYEAQ (reference sequence). This CDR3 contains 13 residues. TCRdb keeps only in-frame clones here, not all; method: immunoSEQ multiplex PCR. The sample records hundreds of thousands of clones, around 90% being singletons. For this clone: The germline gene is not matched at one end of the junction; a read error may be the cause.

V gene TRBV7-7 combines with J gene TRBJ2-5; D is unresolved. The sample consisted of peripheral blood, taken in a trial of Ad26.COV2.S vaccine versus placebo. The clonotype originates from a person aged 18-65 years who received the Ad26.COV2.S COVID-19 vaccine or a placebo. This CDR3 reads CASSLAPRETQYF. CDR3 bases: TGTGCTAGCAGCTTAGCCCCCAGAGAGACCCAGTACTTC.